The clone carrying this TCR beta chain was detected a few times. Its antigen is not known. The entry originates in a study of spatial heterogeneity in lung cancer. About the study: The follow-up PBMC samples were sequenced whenever they were available. The median time to follow-up was around 24 months after resection. Sequencing consistently turned up more beta-chain sequences than alpha-chain sequences. Findings of the study overall: Ubiquitous expanded tumor TCRs were observed in blood more at resection than follow-up.

This CDR3 region has 15 residues. Germline V gives CDR1 LNHDA, CDR2 SQIVND (reference sequence). Trimming cost V 7 bases and J 4 bases, with 19 bases left between them. Each molecule of TCR cDNA was tagged with one unique molecular identifier. TCRdb reprocessed the 5' RACE reads via MiXCR and lists one record per CDR3 protein. The sample includes some 43,000 distinct CDR3 sequences, about 10% seen only once; the top ten take 15% to 20%. The time point was: blood at routine non-recurrence follow-up after resection. The specimen was PBMCs, collected at follow-up. The J gene is TRBJ2-5, the V gene TRBV19; D not certain. The clonotype comes from a female donor with early-stage non-small cell lung cancer. The CDR3 here is CASTDSDGRAETQYF. The CDR3 DNA reads as TGTGCCAGTACCGACTCCGACGGAAGGGCAGAGACCCAGTACTTC.